These 28 T cell receptor beta chains were all obtained from the same sample, sequenced in a study of cytomegalovirus exposure and HLA in healthy donors. 60 Vbeta and 13 Jbeta primers were used in PCR. Measured with immunoSEQ multiplex PCR; TCRdb has only the in-frame clones, and not every one. The sample contains about 86,000 clones, 74% of which appear only once. Sequencing used PBMCs. The receptors were sampled from a woman aged 45-60 years in good health and CMV-seropositive.

The rearrangement uses TRBV18 and TRBJ1-1; the D is unclear. The CDR3 has 17 amino acids. Trimming stripped 3 bases from V and 2 bases from J, with 19 bases between. Germline V gene data show CDR1 as KGHSH and CDR2 as LQKENI. The chain's CDR3 is CASSPAVIRSLNTEAFF. Written as DNA, the CDR3 is TGTGCCAGCTCACCGGCGGTTATCAGATCACTCAACACTGAAGCTTTCTTT.

This clone showed up just a few times. V is TRBV7-9 and J is TRBJ2-7, with 7 bases that match TRBD2. The germline V gene has CDR1 SEHNR and CDR2 FQNEAQ (reference sequence). The CDR3 is 14 amino acids. The V segment lost 7 bases and the J segment 6 bases; nucleotides outside the gene matches: 12. Here the CDR3 reads CASMDGGSLGEQYF. In DNA form, the CDR3 reads TGTGCCAGCATGGACGGCGGGAGTCTGGGCGAGCAGTACTTC.

The V and J genes are TRBV6-1 and TRBJ2-7, with 14 bases aligning to TRBD2. CDR1 and CDR2 from the germline V gene are MNHNS and SASEGT. The CDR3 runs to 14 residues. With V trimmed by 3 bases and J by 9 bases, 4 bases remained unmatched. DNA of the CDR3: TGTGCCAGCAGTGAGACTAGCGGGAGGGGGGTGCAGTACTTC. The encoded protein is CASSETSGRGVQYF.

This clone turned up a few times. In the same sample, other DNA sequences code for this CDR3. The chain joins TRBV11-3 to TRBJ1-1, with TRBD1 as a possible D gene (5 bases). There are 13 residues in the CDR3. V gave up 6 bases and J gave up 1 base, with 9 bases separating them. CDR1 and CDR2 (germline): SGHNT, YENEEA. The CDR3 DNA reads as TGTGCCAGCAGTCAGGGCCAGAACACTGAAGCTTTCTTT. Protein product: CASSQGQNTEAFF.

V and J are TRBV29-1 and TRBJ2-1; TRBD2 matches 8 bases. The germline V gene encodes CDR1 SQVTM and CDR2 ANQGSEA. V was pared by 5 bases and J by 3 bases, with 3 bases of the junction left unmatched. The CDR3 loop spans 13 amino acids. The CDR3 here is CSVRTSGYNEQFF. The CDR3 coding sequence is TGCAGCGTTCGTACTAGCGGCTACAATGAGCAGTTCTTC.

This chain connects TRBV9 to TRBJ1-4; 8 bases match TRBD1. The CDR3 spans 15 residues. J was trimmed by 2 bases and V by 3 bases; bases with no gene match: 3. Looked up from germline, CDR1 is SGDLS and CDR2 is YYNGEE. CDR3 DNA: TGTGCCAGCAGCGCCCGGGACAGGACTAATGAAAAACTGTTTTTT. Translating it yields CASSARDRTNEKLFF.

V is TRBV5-6 and J is TRBJ1-2; unclear D gene. V lost 0 bases to trimming and J lost 4 bases, with 7 bases between them. Germline lookup yields CDR1 SGHDT and CDR2 YYEEEE. The CDR3 covers 13 residues. CDR3 loop: CASSLERGYGYTF. In DNA, the CDR3 is TGTGCCAGCAGCTTGGAACGGGGCTATGGCTACACCTTC.

The chain has TRBV30 and TRBJ2-5, with 7 bases matching TRBD2. Germline V gives CDR1 GTSNPN, CDR2 SVGIG (reference sequence). The CDR3 spans 10 residues. DNA of the CDR3: TGTGGGTCGGGAGGAGAGACCCAGTACTTC. This codes for CGSGGETQYF.

The chain joins TRBV6-4 to TRBJ2-3; 7 bases fit TRBD2. The CDR3 is 17 amino acids. Germline values: CDR1 MRHNA, CDR2 SNTAGT. After removal of 0 bases from V and 1 base from J, the junction contained 7 bases not matched to a gene. The CDR3 loop is CASSDSAAGVGTDTQYF. The CDR3 nucleotides are TGTGCCAGCAGTGACTCGGCGGCGGGAGTTGGCACAGATACGCAGTATTTT.

The chain links TRBV10-3 to TRBJ2-3, with TRBD2 matching over 7 bases. The germline gives CDR1 ENHRY, CDR2 SYGVKD. V trimming: 3 bases; J trimming: 2 bases; junction bases outside the gene matches: 8. The CDR3 contains 16 residues. CDR3 residues: CAISDRGLEYTDTQYF. The CDR3 region has the DNA TGTGCCATCAGTGACCGAGGACTAGAATACACAGATACGCAGTATTTT.

This clone was found a few times. The chain combines TRBV2 with TRBJ2-7; TRBD1 is a possible D gene (5 bases). The CDR3 extends over 14 amino acids. With 7 bases removed from V and 1 base from J, the gap between germline ends came to 14 bases. CDR1 and CDR2 (germline): SNHLY, FYNNEI. The CDR3 sequence: CASKLETASYEQYF. The CDR3 nucleotides read TGTGCCAGCAAATTGGAGACAGCTTCCTACGAGCAGTACTTC.

The chain has TRBV6-1 and TRBJ2-1; 13 nucleotides line up with TRBD2. Germline V gene data show CDR1 as MNHNS and CDR2 as SASEGT. V lost 3 bases to trimming and J lost 6 bases; unmatched junction nucleotides: 5. This CDR3 is built from 16 residues. The DNA for the CDR3 is TGTGCCAGCAGTGAGCGGACTAGCGGGAGTTTCAATGAGCAGTTCTTC. Its translation is CASSERTSGSFNEQFF.

The genes are TRBV30 and TRBJ2-7; TRBD2 agrees at 12 bases. With V trimmed by 4 bases and J by 6 bases, 4 bases remained unmatched. The length of the CDR3 is 13 residues. Germline lookup yields CDR1 GTSNPN and CDR2 SVGIG (reference sequence). CDR3 sequence: CAWTSGRAAEQYF. Here the CDR3 DNA reads TGTGCCTGGACTAGCGGGAGGGCCGCCGAGCAGTACTTC.

The chain links TRBV18 to TRBJ1-3; 11 bases map to TRBD1. The trim removed 6 bases at V and 4 bases at J, leaving 2 bases unmatched. CDR3 size: 14 residues. Germline-derived CDR1 and CDR2 are KGHSH and LQKENI. The CDR3 region has the DNA TGTGCCAGCTCCGGACAGGGGGCCGGAAACACCATATATTTT. It yields the protein CASSGQGAGNTIYF.

The chain employs TRBV30 and TRBJ2-2; TRBD2 matches 7 bases. The trim removed 4 bases at V and 7 bases at J, leaving 3 bases unmatched. The V gene's germline CDR1 is GTSNPN and CDR2 SVGIG (reference sequence). There are 12 residues in the CDR3. The CDR3 region has the DNA TGTGCCTGGACTTCGGGGGGCGGGGAGCTGTTTTTT. Translated: CAWTSGGGELFF.

To note about this clone: A far larger clone is a single base away, which makes a read error likely. For the CDR3, the DNA is TGTGCCAGCAGTGGACAGGGCGGCCAGCCCCAGCATTTT. Residues: CASSGQGGQPQHF. The chain joins TRBV6-1 to TRBJ1-5, with 7 nucleotides matching TRBD1. The junction had 4 bases not matched to a gene; V was cut back by 4 bases and J by 7 bases. Germline V gives CDR1 MNHNS, CDR2 SASEGT. There are 13 residues in the CDR3.

The chain combines TRBV28 with TRBJ2-2, with 14 bases aligning to TRBD2. The CDR3 sequence is 18 residues long. With 4 bases clipped from V and 6 bases from J, the junction kept 10 bases outside the gene matches. CDR1 and CDR2 from the germline V gene are MDHEN and SYDVKM. The CDR3 loop is CASSSQGGGLAGAGELFF. CDR3 in DNA: TGTGCCAGCAGTTCTCAGGGGGGGGGACTAGCGGGAGCCGGGGAGCTGTTTTTT.

The chain combines TRBV4-2 with TRBJ2-7, with 8 bases that match TRBD2. Germline V lookup: CDR1 LGHNA, CDR2 YNFKEQ. CDR3 length: 17 amino acids. The V segment lost 0 bases and the J segment 4 bases; nucleotides outside the gene matches: 11. For the CDR3, the DNA is TGTGCCAGCAGCCAAGAATGGGTCGCGGGAGGACTATACGAGCAGTACTTC. This translates into CASSQEWVAGGLYEQYF.

This rearrangement joins TRBV30 to TRBJ1-2, with D unclear. This CDR3 is built from 13 residues. Germline V gene sequence: CDR1 GTSNPN, CDR2 SVGIG (reference sequence). With 2 bases removed from V and 4 bases from J, the gap between germline ends came to 11 bases. CDR3 sequence reads: CAWSLREVYGYTF. CDR3 DNA sequence: TGTGCCTGGAGTCTGAGGGAGGTCTATGGCTACACCTTC.

This CDR3 reads CASSSQGIYEQYF. As DNA, the CDR3 is TGTGCCAGCAGCTCCCAGGGTATCTACGAGCAGTACTTC. The J gene is TRBJ2-7, the V gene TRBV14, with a possible D match to TRBD1 (5 bases). There are 13 residues in the CDR3. V lost 5 bases, J lost 3 bases, and 11 bases lay in between. Germline-derived CDR1 and CDR2 are SGHDN and FVKESK.

This chain connects TRBV28 to TRBJ2-2, with D possibly matching TRBD2 (6 bases). Deletions cut 6 bases from V and 6 bases from J, with 11 bases between. Germline values: CDR1 MDHEN, CDR2 SYDVKM. The CDR3 contains 13 residues. Written as DNA, the CDR3 is TGTGCCAGCAGCGCTGGGGGGTCCGGGGAGCTGTTTTTT. It specifies CASSAGGSGELFF.

The V gene is TRBV2, the J gene TRBJ2-2; 7 nucleotides align to TRBD2. There are 16 residues in the CDR3. V was clipped by 6 bases and J by 3 bases; unmatched bases: 10. Germline CDR1 and CDR2: SNHLY and FYNNEI. The CDR3 here is CASSGLGGSDTGELFF. The CDR3 DNA is TGTGCCAGCAGCGGACTTGGCGGGAGCGACACCGGGGAGCTGTTTTTT.

The genes are TRBV7-2 and TRBJ1-5; D is possibly TRBD1 (5 bases). The V gene lost 1 base and the J gene lost 3 bases, with 7 bases spanning the gap. The CDR3 covers 14 residues. CDR1 and CDR2 from the germline V gene are SGHTA and FQGNSA. CDR3 nucleotides: TGTGCCAGCAGCTTAGGACAGTTCAATCAGCCCCAGCATTTT. It translates to CASSLGQFNQPQHF. The full variable domain, rest sourced from reference TRBV7-2 and TRBJ1-5, is GAGVSQSPSNKVTEKGKDVELRCDPISGHTALYWYRQSLGQGLEFLIYFQGNSAPDKSGLPSDRFSAERTGGSVSTLTIQRTQQEDSAVYLCASSLGQFNQPQHFGDGTRLSIL.

This clone was seen a few times. The chain has TRBV9 and TRBJ1-4; the match to TRBD1 covers 8 bases. V lost 3 bases, J lost 5 bases, and 12 bases stayed unmatched. Germline V gene data show CDR1 as SGDLS and CDR2 as YYNGEE. The CDR3 loop spans 17 amino acids. The CDR3 protein is CASSGNRDRKKNEKLFF. CDR3 DNA: TGTGCCAGCAGCGGAAACCGGGACAGGAAAAAAAATGAAAAACTGTTTTTT.

This clone came up once. CDR3 DNA: TGTGCCAGCAGTTTGGGACTAGCGGGAGGGGAGACCCAGTACTTC. It yields the protein CASSLGLAGGETQYF. This chain uses TRBV28 with TRBJ2-5; 16 nucleotides agree with TRBD2. Trimming at V came to 3 bases and at J to 5 bases, leaving 0 bases not matched to a gene. The CDR3 covers 15 residues. Germline V gene data show CDR1 as MDHEN and CDR2 as SYDVKM.

This chain joins TRBV7-6 and TRBJ2-3, with 10 nucleotides matching TRBD2. V gave up 4 bases and J gave up 0 bases; unmatched junction bases: 1. CDR1 SGHVS and CDR2 FNYEAQ come from the germline V gene. CDR3 length equals 15 residues. The CDR3 loop is CASSSLAGSTDTQYF. CDR3 in DNA: TGTGCCAGCAGCTCACTAGCGGGGAGCACAGATACGCAGTATTTT.

This chain connects TRBV6-5 to TRBJ2-6, with D perhaps TRBD1 (6 bases). Germline-derived CDR1 and CDR2 are MNHEY and SVGAGI. V dropped 5 bases and J dropped 3 bases, with 11 bases sitting between them. This CDR3 comprises 15 residues. The CDR3 loop reads CASSPQGLGANVLTF. DNA of the CDR3: TGTGCCAGCAGTCCACAGGGTCTTGGGGCCAACGTCCTGACTTTC.

The chain carries TRBV7-3 and TRBJ1-3, with 7 bases matching TRBD1. The V and J ends lost 5 bases and 8 bases, in that order; junction bases with no gene match: 9. Germline-derived CDR1 and CDR2 are SGHTA and FQGTGA. The CDR3 runs 14 residues. The CDR3 reads CASSRDSSSDTIYF. The DNA of the CDR3 is TGTGCCAGCAGCAGGGACAGCTCCTCGGACACCATATATTTT.